This T cell receptor beta chain was obtained from a study of cytomegalovirus exposure and HLA in healthy donors (dated by TCRdb to between 2016 and 2019). About the study as a whole: An earlier analysis of approximately 600 of the donors reported 250 to 300 Gb of sequence data and 117 million unique TCR beta sequences from 150 million to 200 million T cells. HLA typing covered class I and class II loci at four-digit resolution. The study was designed to test whether signatures of past pathogen exposure could be identified by cataloging public T cell receptors. The genetic ancestry cluster associated with self-reported Caucasian donors included about 81% of the roughly 400 genotyped donors. Roughly five DR-DQ haplotypes were handled as single units for association and clustering, since linkage in the cohort was strong. A separate validation cohort of about 110 different subjects was used in addition to the roughly 670-subject first cohort. To study patterns of TCR occurrence, a later analysis re-analyzed previously published TCR beta repertoires from 666 donors and added high-resolution HLA genotyping. In an earlier analysis of a few hundred of the donors, high-throughput TCR beta sequencing was used to judge whether each TCR beta V gene segment behaved as functional or pseudogenic. The number of typed donors differed by locus: about 620-630 for A, B, C, DRB1 and DQB1; about 520 for DQA1; fewer than 610 for DPA1; and some 430 for DPB1. Among 398 genotyped donors of the cohort, an average of around 240,000 unique TCR beta nucleotide sequences was sequenced per donor, of which 15% to 20% were non-productive. The study profiled the T cell repertoires of around 700 subjects by immunosequencing and related them to cytomegalovirus serostatus. An early release that covered 640 HLA-typed donors contained approximately 300 gigabases of sequencing data and tens of millions of unique TCR sequences. High-throughput TCR immunosequencing, statistical association of individual TCRs with disease status, and machine learning were combined to predict cytomegalovirus infection status. All discovery cohort repertoires had been generated using a single sequencing platform. The later analysis used no new phenotypic data to find candidate immune exposures, relying instead on TCR beta sequences and their occurrence across donors. In a later genetic analysis, genome-wide SNP genotypes for about 55% of the roughly 670 donors were used, and that subset was treated as a discovery cohort. Donor age, sex, ethnicity and CMV serostatus were collected together with the repertoire data. General conclusions and limits of the study: According to a later analysis, parvovirus B19, influenza, CMV and Epstein-Barr virus appeared linked to several top co-occurrence clusters. A further reported finding was that TCR beta sequences accurately predicted the HLA-A and HLA-B alleles for most subjects in the first cohort. A later analysis found that TCR association rates varied across HLA loci, with DRB1 alleles showing the most associated TCRs and HLA-C alleles the fewest. A later analysis found that most CMV-associated TCR beta chains appeared HLA-restricted, with HLA associations seemingly driven largely by CMV exposure. An earlier analysis of around 540 of the donors showed that most TCR beta V segments appeared in productive rearrangements either about 87% or about 30% of the time, which broadly matched IMGT annotations. Correlated functional status among segregating V segments might reflect linkage disequilibrium, but an unknown experimental factor could not be ruled out. Sequencing depth was assumed to be roughly uniform across donors in the presence/absence analyses, though that assumption may not hold. A later analysis associated 17,000 or so TCR beta sequences with specific HLA alleles at a false discovery rate of 0.05. Most TCR sequences were seen in very few donors, while some public TCRs were found in many individuals. Immune exposure information for the cohort was limited to CMV serostatus. When HLA alleles, especially DR and DQ, strongly co-occurred, TCR associations were difficult to assign to individual alleles. Because the 87-base-pair reads could not distinguish some IMGT-functional V segments, including TRBV6-2 and TRBV6-3, those segments were excluded. In a later genetic analysis, fewer N-insertions in productive TCRs were reported among donors in an Asian-associated ancestry cluster than the approximately 630-donor mean. This cohort had only TCR beta chains sequenced, and the lack of alpha or paired-chain data limited which features could be detected. The study listed 150 to 200 TCR beta chains as associated with cytomegalovirus. The authors suggested that the approach could potentially be generalized to other disease states and immunological phenotypes. In both the original and validation cohorts, the classifier was reported to diagnose cytomegalovirus status with high specificity and sensitivity. A cluster of highly shared sequence variants was judged likely to represent a technical artifact of the sequencing pipeline. Because HLA typing was missing for some donors at each locus, association tests included only the typed subset. Over 15 rarely observed V segments, including chromosome 9 orphons, were excluded from the earlier analysis of about 500 of the donors because counts were too low. V-gene and J-gene trimming of TCR beta chains was associated with a missense DCLRE1C variant in a later genetic analysis, and the association was replicated in an independent cohort. A few of the identified cytomegalovirus-associated TCR beta chains were confirmed in vitro to be specific for cytomegalovirus antigens. In a later analysis, HLA-associated TCR beta chains showed more clonal expansion and lower generation probabilities than non-associated chains that were equally common.

Including the terminal cysteine and phenylalanine, the CDR3 comprises 16 residues. Of all the DNA, just the CDR3 is kept, 48 bases in frame from base 1. V is reduced by 6 bases and J by 1 base, leaving a spacing of 16 bases between them. Sequences SGDLS (CDR1) and YYNGEE (CDR2) are obtained from the germline V gene. Receptors were amplified or captured by the immunoSEQ multiplex PCR assay. The multiplex PCR relied on a mix of 60 forward primers for TCR Vbeta segments and 13 reverse primers for TCR Jbeta segments. The CDR3 region of rearranged TCR beta genes was amplified from genomic DNA by a multiplex PCR assay. Amplified TCR beta libraries were sequenced as 87-base-pair reads on the Illumina HiSeq System. The authors processed their data as follows. In a later analysis, about 80 million unique TCR beta chains were counted across the roughly 670 repertoires, and roughly 10 million of these chains were shared by at least two donors. Raw reads were error-corrected and collapsed into unique sequences by a nearest-neighbor algorithm in which closely related sequences were merged to remove PCR and sequencing errors. To assign V, D and J gene segments, CDR3 sequences were aligned to IMGT reference sequences. Each retained sequence needed at least a six-nucleotide match to both a V gene segment and a J gene segment. A rearrangement was called productive if the CDR3 had no stop codons and remained in frame with V and J, and every other rearrangement was called non-productive. CDR3 was defined by IMGT convention, running from the second conserved V-encoded cysteine to the conserved J-encoded phenylalanine. The earlier analysis of a few hundred of the donors excluded sequences that lacked an unambiguous match to a single V gene segment. In an earlier analysis of 450 to 750 of the donors, a V segment was called functional when productive rearrangements were above 56.7%, and segregating when the standard deviation between donors exceeded 5%. A statistical classification framework was built for diagnosing cytomegalovirus status from the catalog of TCR beta chain sequences. A later analysis assigned V and J genes by comparing TCR nucleotide sequences with IMGT/GENE-DB human TR gene sequences. In a later analysis, CDR3 sequences and most-parsimonious VDJ recombination scenarios were assigned using the TCRdist pipeline. A later analysis defined each TCR beta chain by its CDR3 amino acid sequence plus V-gene family, and excluded reads lacking a unique V-gene family. As a way to deal with suspected cross-contamination and a sequencing artifact, a later analysis dropped under 600 nucleotide sequences that were highly shared and had low generation probability. A later analysis calculated a clonal expansion index for each public chain from normalized within-repertoire ranks of inferred template counts. A later analysis computed generation probabilities with a VDJ recombination model fitted to out-of-frame rearrangements, and checked the results against IGoR. A later analysis scored TCR-TCR, TCR-HLA and TCR-CMV co-occurrence with hypergeometric tests, applying a repertoire-size bias correction to TCR pairs. To estimate false discovery rates, a later analysis permuted the HLA or CMV assignments 20 times. In a later analysis, co-occurring TCRs were grouped using DBSCAN, and TCRdist sequence similarity was added for clustering within HLA-allele-positive subsets. Co-occurrence clustering excluded repertoires with fewer than 30,000 or more than 120,000 public chains, plus five with anomalous nucleotide sharing. TCRdb limited this immuneACCESS table to in-frame rearrangements with V and J called. A share of clones is missing; checked studies link under half to unresolved V genes, and the rest is unexplained. The V and J calls and clone size are taken from that table; D and trimming were inferred from the DNA. The sample has some 150,000 clones on record, under 80% of them singletons. The top ten clonotypes cover 3.5% to 5% of the sample.

This clone came up once. Its binding antigen is unknown. No base quality information exists; no much larger clone differs at one position. In total, fewer than 750 healthy bone marrow donors made up the cohort. At the time of sampling, all cohort members were nominally healthy, though unrecorded immune exposures were likely present. The donor was CMV seronegative and was included in the group of a few hundred seronegative cohort members. A peripheral blood sample was provided by each donor, and peripheral blood mononuclear cells were used for TCR beta sequencing. The Qiagen DNeasy Blood Extraction Kit was used to extract genomic DNA from the blood cell samples.

This TCR derives from a man aged 35 to 55 in good health and CMV-seronegative. Material for sequencing was PBMCs. The sequence links TRBV9 to TRBJ2-2, with TRBD2 as a weak D call on 6 bases. The CDR3 here reads CASTPLGGWNTGELFF. The DNA sequence reads TGTGCCAGCACCCCACTGGGGGGTTGGAACACCGGGGAGCTGTTTTTT.